A single T cell receptor beta chain is shown here with its context. This clone has a single count. Its specific antigen is unknown. Qualities for individual bases were not recorded, and no much larger clone is one base off. TCRbeta CDR3 regions were amplified from genomic DNA using the immunoSEQ Assay, a bias-controlled multiplex PCR. Turning to the authors' computational methods: The number of nucleated cells in each sample was estimated from the amplification of reference gene primers within the assay. To quantify the absolute abundance of each unique TCRbeta CDR3 rearrangement, sequence reads were collapsed and filtered. For each sample, productive Simpson clonality was calculated as the square root of Simpson's diversity index across productive rearrangements. TCRdb stores this immuneACCESS table with in-frame sequences only. Part of the clones is absent; in the studies checked, under half of the shortfall reflects unresolved V genes, and no reason is known for the rest. V, J and clone size derive from that table, while D and trimming were established from the DNA sequence. The sample table lists around 220,000 clones, around 90% of them with a count of one. Roughly 15% of the sample lies in the top ten.

The sample belongs to a study of blood T cell repertoires in COVID-19 (dated by TCRdb to about 2020). With respect to the entire study: Samples from collaborators originated in the United States, Italy and Spain and spanned both the acute and convalescent phases of COVID-19. The material from the prospective study consisted of cDNA or gDNA derived from T cells, B-cell-depleted T cells, or PBMCs. The dataset comprised deeply sampled blood TCRbeta repertoires from subjects exposed to, actively infected with, or recovered from COVID-19. The repertoires were released in a freely available public database intended as a resource for research on the immune response to SARS-CoV-2. Samples were obtained from the ongoing ImmuneRACE study (first 160 participants) and from 1,000 to 1,500 subjects provided by 6 global collaborators. A de-identified subject ID, COVID-19 status, age in years and sex were almost always included in the sample metadata. Where HLA class I and class II types were available, the types were taken from metadata supplied by the sample provider, not from assay-based typing.

In the prospective study, participants were 18 to 89 years old, resided in approximately 25 geographic areas of the United States, and were enrolled through a virtual design. In the prospective study, participants were assigned to cohorts based on the clinical history participants reported in a screening survey and a study questionnaire. A participant counted as exposed if, within 2 weeks of entering the study, that participant had been in contact with someone who had a PCR-confirmed or clinician-diagnosed COVID-19 case. Mobile phlebotomists in the prospective study collected whole blood, serum and a nasopharyngeal or oropharyngeal swab from every participant. Additional blood draws and questionnaires over a 2-month period could optionally be provided by prospective study participants. Blood samples from the prospective study were shipped frozen or at room temperature prior to DNA extraction. Counted from cysteine to phenylalanine, this CDR3 has 13 amino acids. Only the CDR3 region is kept as DNA, spanning 39 bases read in frame from base 1. The germline V gene supplies CDR1 LGHNA and CDR2 YSLEER. V gives up 0 bases and J gives up 6 bases, and the segment between their germline ends measures 7 bases.

What the work shows at the level of the full study, not this receptor alone: The quantity of clinical and demographic metadata differed by source and by participant and was supplied without curation.

Sequencing used PBMCs or T cells enriched from blood (not recorded which). The TCR sequence derives from a man under 40 who had been exposed to COVID-19. The rearrangement joined TRBV4-3 to TRBJ2-3; confidence is insufficient to name the D gene. The encoded CDR3 is CASSQERRDTQYF. The base sequence is TGCGCCAGCAGCCAAGAAAGGCGGGATACGCAGTATTTT.